These 18 T cell receptor beta chains came from one sample sequenced in a study of cytomegalovirus exposure and HLA in healthy donors. A multiplex PCR was run with 60 Vbeta primers and 13 Jbeta primers. Clones were read by immunoSEQ multiplex PCR, and TCRdb kept only the in-frame ones, dropping some. The sample records about 200,000 clones, roughly four fifths being singletons. Source material: PBMCs. These receptors originate from a young woman in good health and CMV-seronegative.

The rearrangement joins TRBV5-1 to TRBJ1-5; tentative D call: TRBD1 (6 bases). The CDR3 contains 14 residues. Trimming pared 4 bases from V and 7 bases from J, leaving 15 bases between. The germline CDR1 and CDR2 sequences are SGHRS and YFSETQ. CDR3 region: CASSLNRVGQPQHF. CDR3 coding DNA: TGCGCCAGCAGCCTGAACAGGGTTGGACAGCCCCAGCATTTT.

This clone was recorded only once. CDR3 loop: CASKKQFTGGYEQYV. The CDR3 DNA follows: TGTGCCAGCAAAAAACAGTTCACAGGGGGTTACGAGCAGTACGTC. The chain is built from TRBV6-1 and TRBJ2-7; 8 bases are shared with TRBD1. Looked up from germline, CDR1 is MNHNS and CDR2 is SASEGT. The CDR3 is 15 amino acids. The J segment lost 4 bases and the V segment lost 7 bases, leaving 12 bases of the junction unmatched.

The V and J genes are TRBV28 and TRBJ1-5; no definite D call. Germline CDR1 reads MDHEN; CDR2 reads SYDVKM. The CDR3 is 13 residues long. The V gene lost 2 bases and the J gene lost 11 bases, with 13 bases spanning the gap. Written as DNA, the CDR3 is TGTGCCAGCAGTTTAGCGATTGAGGTTGCCCAGCATTTT. Amino acid sequence: CASSLAIEVAQHF. The variable domain in full, completed from reference TRBV28 and TRBJ1-5, reads DVKVTQSSRYLVKRTGEKVFLECVQDMDHENMFWYRQDPGLGLRLIYFSYDVKMKEKGDIPEGYSVSREKKERFSLILESASTNQTSMYLCASSLAIEVAQHFGDGTRLSIL.

The chain has TRBV19 and TRBJ2-3, with TRBD2 matching over 12 bases. In germline, CDR1 is LNHDA, CDR2 SQIVND (reference sequence). Trimming removed 5 bases from V and 4 bases from J; junction bases left unmatched: 7. CDR3 length: 16 residues. The CDR3 loop is CASSPLAGGNSDTQYF. CDR3 sequence (DNA): TGTGCCAGTAGTCCACTAGCGGGAGGAAATTCAGATACGCAGTATTTT.

V is TRBV18 and J is TRBJ2-7, with D possibly matching TRBD2 (5 bases). The CDR3 contains 21 residues. V lost 0 bases to trimming and J lost 0 bases, with 27 bases between them. CDR1 is KGHSH and CDR2 is LQKENI in the germline V gene. CDR3 in DNA: TGTGCCAGCTCACCACCGGGCGACTGCAATGGGAGCGGACCATGCTCCTACGAGCAGTACGTC. Encoded protein: CASSPPGDCNGSGPCSYEQYV.

The chain has TRBV27 and TRBJ1-1; D is perhaps TRBD1 (6 bases). The germline CDR1 and CDR2 sequences are MNHEY and SMNVEV (reference sequence). This CDR3 is built from 15 residues. V gave up 3 bases and J gave up 6 bases, with 17 bases separating them. CDR3 sequence reads: CASSFNRRGGAEAFF. The DNA of the CDR3 is TGTGCCAGCAGTTTTAACCGCCGGGGGGGCGCTGAAGCTTTCTTT.

In this sample, this clone turned up once. The V and J genes are TRBV29-1 and TRBJ2-5; TRBD1 matches 9 bases. The CDR3 spans 14 residues. Germline V gene data show CDR1 as SQVTM and CDR2 as ANQGSEA. V was clipped by 5 bases and J by 1 base; unmatched bases: 5. This chain's CDR3 is CSVHPGQGQETQYF. For the CDR3, the DNA is TGCAGCGTTCATCCGGGACAGGGCCAAGAGACCCAGTACTTC.

J is TRBJ2-7 and V is TRBV28; 7 nucleotides align to TRBD1. Germline assignment: CDR1 MDHEN and CDR2 SYDVKM. V shed 6 bases and J 4 bases; nucleotides not matched to a gene: 12. The CDR3 consists of 15 residues. CDR3 amino acids: CASSPFKGARYEQYF. The CDR3 DNA reads TGTGCCAGCAGCCCGTTTAAGGGGGCGCGGTACGAGCAGTACTTC.

The chain uses TRBV9 and TRBJ2-2; 11 positions agree with TRBD2. The J segment lost 0 bases and the V segment lost 3 bases, leaving 7 bases of the junction unmatched. The germline V gene has CDR1 SGDLS and CDR2 YYNGEE. The CDR3 contains 18 residues. CDR3 coding DNA: TGTGCCAGCAGCGCTCTAGCGGGAGGTTTTTCGAACACCGGGGAGCTGTTTTTT. Translated, it gives CASSALAGGFSNTGELFF.

V usage is TRBV5-1 and J usage is TRBJ2-1, with 8 bases matching TRBD2. The germline gives CDR1 SGHRS, CDR2 YFSETQ. The junction had 9 bases not matched to a gene; V was cut back by 5 bases and J by 2 bases. The CDR3 contains 16 residues. CDR3 loop: CASRVAGGMAYNEQFF. Written as DNA, the CDR3 is TGCGCCAGCAGGGTCGCGGGAGGTATGGCCTACAATGAGCAGTTCTTC. The full variable domain, its missing parts supplied by reference TRBV5-1 and TRBJ2-1, is KAGVTQTPRYLIKTRGQQVTLSCSPISGHRSVSWYQQTPGQGLQFLFEYFSETQRNKGNFPGRFSGRQFSNSRSEMNVSTLELGDSALYLCASRVAGGMAYNEQFFGPGTRLTVL.

The chain uses TRBV6-5 and TRBJ2-5; TRBD1 is a possible D gene (5 bases). The J call may be incorrect, as the DNA end agrees better with TRBJ2-7. The CDR3 spans 15 residues. Germline V CDR1 and CDR2: MNHEY, SVGAGI. The CDR3 DNA reads TGTGCCAGCAGTTACGGGCGAACAGGTTCCTACGAGCAGTACTTC. Translating gives CASSYGRTGSYEQYF.

Comments on this clone: This CDR3 is also generated by other DNA sequences in the sample. The chain has TRBV4-3 and TRBJ1-1; possibly TRBD1 for D (6 bases). Trimming took off 0 bases at V and 1 base at J, with 6 bases between the two ends. The germline CDR1 and CDR2 sequences are LGHNA and YSLEER. The CDR3 is 14 residues long. CDR3: CASSQDRGNTEAFF. CDR3 DNA: TGCGCCAGCAGCCAAGACAGGGGGAACACTGAAGCTTTCTTT.

The V call is TRBV27, the J call TRBJ2-1; TRBD2 matches 10 bases. The length of the CDR3 is 15 residues. Germline V CDR1 and CDR2: MNHEY, SMNVEV (reference sequence). With 5 bases clipped from V and 2 bases from J, the junction kept 3 bases outside the gene matches. Written as DNA, the CDR3 is TGTGCCAGCAGTCCCACTAGCGGGGCCTACAATGAGCAGTTCTTC. This gives the protein CASSPTSGAYNEQFF.

The sample holds a few counts of this clone. The chain links TRBV19 to TRBJ1-2; 9 bases fit TRBD1. The CDR3 is made up of 15 amino acids. CDR1 is LNHDA and CDR2 is SQIVND in the germline V gene (reference sequence). Trimming removed 5 bases from V and 6 bases from J; junction bases left unmatched: 10. This CDR3 reads CASSLNGYRGHGYTF. As DNA, the CDR3 is TGTGCCAGTAGTCTCAACGGTTACAGGGGGCATGGCTACACCTTC.

This chain joins TRBV27 and TRBJ2-7, with D tentatively TRBD1 (5 bases). Germline-derived CDR1 and CDR2 are MNHEY and SMNVEV (reference sequence). The CDR3 totals 11 residues. V was shortened by 6 bases and J by 3 bases, with 6 bases between the two germline ends. In DNA form, the CDR3 reads TGTGCCAGCAGGCAGGGCTACGAGCAGTACTTC. It yields the protein CASRQGYEQYF.

The rearrangement links TRBV28 to TRBJ2-1, with 10 bases aligning to TRBD2. The CDR3 contains 15 residues. The germline V gene encodes CDR1 MDHEN and CDR2 SYDVKM. The V gene end was trimmed by 6 bases and the J gene end by 5 bases; junction bases not matched to a gene: 7. The CDR3 is CASSPTSGHDNEQFF. The CDR3 DNA reads as TGTGCCAGCAGCCCGACTAGCGGGCACGACAATGAGCAGTTCTTC.

CDR3 loop: CASKLAGTGELFF. CDR3 DNA sequence: TGTGCCAGCAAGCTAGCTGGCACCGGGGAGCTGTTTTTT. The chain is built from TRBV28 and TRBJ2-2; a weak D match, TRBD2 (5 bases). This CDR3 is 13 amino acids long. Germline loops: CDR1 MDHEN, CDR2 SYDVKM. V gave up 7 bases and J gave up 4 bases, with 10 bases separating them.

The rearrangement links TRBV27 to TRBJ2-3; D might be TRBD1 (6 bases). V was clipped by 6 bases and J by 2 bases, with 15 bases between them. Per the germline V gene, CDR1 is MNHEY and CDR2 is SMNVEV (reference sequence). This CDR3 has 15 residues. CDR3 residues: CASRVLDRPTDTQYF. In DNA form, the CDR3 reads TGTGCCAGCAGAGTTTTGGACAGACCCACAGATACGCAGTATTTT.